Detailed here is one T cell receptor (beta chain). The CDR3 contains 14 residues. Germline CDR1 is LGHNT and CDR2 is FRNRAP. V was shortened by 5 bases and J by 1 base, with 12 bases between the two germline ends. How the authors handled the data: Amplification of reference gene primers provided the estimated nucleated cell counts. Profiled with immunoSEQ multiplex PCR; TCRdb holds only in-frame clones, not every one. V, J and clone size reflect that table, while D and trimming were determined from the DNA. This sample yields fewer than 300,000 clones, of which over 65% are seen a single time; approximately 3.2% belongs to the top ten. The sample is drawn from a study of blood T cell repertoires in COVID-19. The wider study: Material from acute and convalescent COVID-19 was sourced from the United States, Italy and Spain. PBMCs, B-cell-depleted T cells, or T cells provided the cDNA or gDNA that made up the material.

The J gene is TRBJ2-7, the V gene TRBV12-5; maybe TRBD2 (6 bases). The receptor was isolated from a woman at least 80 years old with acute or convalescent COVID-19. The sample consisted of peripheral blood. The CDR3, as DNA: TGTGCTAGTGGTGCCAGAGGAGGGTCCTACGAGCAGTACTTC. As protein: CASGARGGSYEQYF.